This T cell receptor (beta chain) was captured in a study of beta chain features in type 1 diabetes. Overall study results and limits: For Type 1 diabetes patients, all four CD4+ subsets carried TCRB CDR3s that were moderately but significantly shorter.

To note about this clone: Its cognate antigen is unknown.

The CDR3 has 17 amino acids. V dropped 3 bases and J dropped 0; count of bases not matched to a gene: 6. Per the germline V gene, CDR1 is LNHNV and CDR2 is YYDKDF (reference sequence). cDNA synthesis used the whole RNA isolate, giving expressed TCRB sequences. The study sequenced naive, central memory and regulatory T cell samples to an average of about 3.8 million reads. Using immunoSEQ multiplex PCR, the repertoire was profiled, and TCRdb retains in-frame clones only, with some absent. The sample lists roughly 400,000 clones, about 15% occurring once. This chain uses TRBV15 with TRBJ2-3; 10 bases agree with TRBD2. This receptor was taken from a man aged 25 to 40 in good health. The material sequenced was naive CD4+ T cells from blood. The CDR3 sequence: CATSSVTSGTSTDTQYF. Here the CDR3 DNA reads TGTGCCACCAGCAGCGTAACTAGCGGGACTAGCACAGATACGCAGTATTTT.